This TCR beta chain stems from a study of T cells after yellow fever vaccination. Study-wide findings and caveats: The booster saw the reappearance of most primary-vaccination clones (approximately 96% CD4, roughly 90% CD8). Peaking faster, on day 5 versus 15, the secondary response was nonetheless weaker. From the bulk population, abundant clonotypes could contaminate and appear within FACS-sorted repertoires.

This clonotype was recorded many times. Its antigen is not known. J gave up 9 bases and V 6 bases, and 19 bases lay outside the gene matches. The CDR3 covers 18 residues. The germline gives CDR1 SGHVS, CDR2 FQNEAQ. The authors made TCR cDNA by 5'RACE template switching, adding a universal primer site and UMIs. One entry per CDR3 protein results from TCRdb running MiXCR on the 5' RACE reads. There are about 240,000 distinct CDR3 sequences in the sample; approximately 3.5% occur only once, and 15% to 20% lies in the top ten. Here the sequenced sample was PBMCs, taken 15 days after the yellow fever booster vaccination. The receptor was isolated from a man aged 18 to 30 who received the YFV17D yellow fever vaccine. The V and J genes are TRBV7-8 and TRBJ2-1; 11 nucleotides align to TRBD2. The CDR3 loop reads CASRFSWVSGGALGEQFF. The CDR3 coding sequence is TGTGCCAGCAGGTTTAGTTGGGTTAGCGGGGGGGCCTTAGGTGAGCAGTTCTTC.